The 7 T cell receptor beta chains listed next were all sequenced from one sample in a study of OX40 agonist ivuxolimab in advanced cancers. The table came from immunoSEQ multiplex PCR; TCRdb's copy has only in-frame clones and leaves some out. The repertoire holds tens of thousands of clones, with 82% as singletons. Material: CD4+ or CD8+ T cells sorted from blood, obtained in a trial of the OX40 agonist ivuxolimab. The receptors come from an adult with an advanced solid tumor such as melanoma, head and neck, liver or kidney cancer.

This clone was detected a few times. CDR3 region: CASSYWENTEAFF. As DNA, the CDR3 is TGTGCCAGCAGTTATTGGGAAAACACTGAAGCTTTCTTT. This chain joins TRBV6-5 and TRBJ1-1; D unresolved. CDR3 length: 13 amino acids. Germline CDR1 MNHEY, CDR2 SVGAGI. The V end was cut by 3 bases, the J end by 2 bases, with 7 bases between.

This clone was picked up a small number of times. This CDR3 is also generated by other DNA sequences in the sample. This chain links TRBV7-3 with TRBJ1-1; D is possibly TRBD1 (5 bases). The CDR3 totals 13 residues. Germline V gene lookup returns CDR1 SGHTA and CDR2 FQGTGA. Deletions cut 5 bases from V and 1 base from J, with 8 bases between. The CDR3 DNA is TGTGCCAGCAGCCCGCAGGGGAACACTGAAGCTTTCTTT. Its protein is CASSPQGNTEAFF.

The chain carries TRBV14 and TRBJ1-1, with D unresolved. This CDR3 region has 13 residues. Germline-derived CDR1 and CDR2 are SGHDN and FVKESK. V was pared by 5 bases and J by 8 bases, with 15 bases between. CDR3 residues: CASSGDGGIEAFF. The CDR3 DNA follows: TGTGCCAGCAGCGGCGATGGAGGCATCGAAGCTTTCTTT.

Notes on this clone: Its ends do not fully match the called genes, so a read error is possible. The chain joins TRBV10-3 to TRBJ1-6; no clear D. This CDR3 is built from 16 residues. Per the germline V gene, CDR1 is ENHRY and CDR2 is SYGVKD. CDR3 region: CASQTRALRDNSPLHF. The CDR3 DNA sequence: TGTGCCAGCCAGACTCGGGCCCTACGGGATAACTCACCCCTCCACTTT.

The chain uses TRBV5-1 and TRBJ2-7, with 10 nucleotides matching TRBD1. CDR1 and CDR2 (germline): SGHRS, YFSETQ. The V and J ends lost 4 bases and 2 bases, in that order; junction bases with no gene match: 6. This CDR3 is built from 15 residues. Here the CDR3 reads CASSEGGTGAYEQYF. The CDR3 nucleotides are TGCGCCAGCAGCGAGGGGGGGACAGGGGCCTACGAGCAGTACTTC.

This chain connects TRBV29-1 to TRBJ2-3; 11 bases agree with TRBD1. With 5 bases clipped from V and 1 base from J, the junction kept 5 bases outside the gene matches. Per the germline V gene, CDR1 is SQVTM and CDR2 is ANQGSEA. CDR3 length equals 15 residues. The CDR3 sequence: CSVTGTGGGTDTQYF. The CDR3 DNA is TGCAGCGTTACTGGGACAGGGGGGGGCACAGATACGCAGTATTTT.

This chain uses TRBV5-1 with TRBJ2-1; 13 positions agree with TRBD2. V dropped 6 bases and J dropped 10; count of bases not matched to a gene: 7. The CDR3 totals 14 residues. CDR1 and CDR2 (germline): SGHRS, YFSETQ. Here the CDR3 reads CASTRLAGGIEQFF. CDR3 bases: TGCGCCAGCACGCGACTAGCGGGGGGTATCGAGCAGTTCTTC.